This T cell receptor beta chain was retrieved from a study of blood T cell repertoires in COVID-19. At the level of the study: Samples of COVID-19 (acute and convalescent) were obtained from the United States, Italy and Spain. Sources were T cells, B-cell-depleted T cells, or PBMCs; the material itself was cDNA or gDNA.

Per the original methods: Reference gene primer amplification yielded estimated nucleated cell counts. The table came from immunoSEQ multiplex PCR; TCRdb's copy has only in-frame clones and leaves some out. V, J and clone size are taken as reported in that table, and D and trimming were inferred from the DNA itself. Here the sample spans about 210,000 clones, about 84% being singletons. There are 13 residues in the CDR3. Germline V gene sequence: CDR1 MNHEY, CDR2 SVGAGI. Trimming took 5 bases from V and 6 from J, leaving 13 bases between them. The sequencing input was PBMCs or T cells enriched from blood (not recorded which). The source of this sequence is a man between 40 and 49 years old with acute COVID-19. This rearrangement joins TRBV6-5 to TRBJ1-2; weak D call: TRBD1 (5 bases). This CDR3 is CASSPPIRDGYTF. CDR3 DNA sequence: TGTGCCAGCAGTCCACCCATCAGGGATGGCTACACCTTC.